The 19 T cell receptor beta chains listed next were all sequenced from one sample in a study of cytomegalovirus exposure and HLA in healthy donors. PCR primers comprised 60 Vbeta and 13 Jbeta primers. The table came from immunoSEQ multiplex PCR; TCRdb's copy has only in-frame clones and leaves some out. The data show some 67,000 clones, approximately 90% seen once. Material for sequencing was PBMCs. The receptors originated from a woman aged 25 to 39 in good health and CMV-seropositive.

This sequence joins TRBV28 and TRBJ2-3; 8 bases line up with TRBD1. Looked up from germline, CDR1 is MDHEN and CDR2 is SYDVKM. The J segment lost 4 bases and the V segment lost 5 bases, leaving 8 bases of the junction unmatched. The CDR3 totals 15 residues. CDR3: CASSAPGGTADTQYF. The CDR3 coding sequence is TGTGCCAGCAGTGCACCAGGGGGCACAGCAGATACGCAGTATTTT. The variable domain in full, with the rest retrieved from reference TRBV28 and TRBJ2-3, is DVKVTQSSRYLVKRTGEKVFLECVQDMDHENMFWYRQDPGLGLRLIYFSYDVKMKEKGDIPEGYSVSREKKERFSLILESASTNQTSMYLCASSAPGGTADTQYFGPGTRLTVL.

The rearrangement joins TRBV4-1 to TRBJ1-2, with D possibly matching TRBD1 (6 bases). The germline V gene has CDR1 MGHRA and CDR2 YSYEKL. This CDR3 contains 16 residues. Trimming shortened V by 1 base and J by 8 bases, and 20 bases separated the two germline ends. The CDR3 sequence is CASSQVADRGGFGYTF. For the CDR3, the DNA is TGCGCCAGCAGCCAAGTGGCGGACAGAGGTGGATTCGGCTACACCTTC.

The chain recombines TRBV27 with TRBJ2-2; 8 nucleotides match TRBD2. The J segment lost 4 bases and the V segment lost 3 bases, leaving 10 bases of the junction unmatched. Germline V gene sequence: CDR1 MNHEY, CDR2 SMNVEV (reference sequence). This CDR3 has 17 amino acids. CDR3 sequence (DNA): TGTGCCAGCAGTTTGCGCCCGGGGCTAGCGGGCACCGGGGAGCTGTTTTTT. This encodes CASSLRPGLAGTGELFF.

This chain's CDR3 is CASNGRPGGNSYNEQFF. CDR3 nucleotides: TGCGCCAGCAACGGACGACCCGGCGGGAACTCCTACAATGAGCAGTTCTTC. The chain combines TRBV4-1 with TRBJ2-1; TRBD2 might be the D (6 bases). The length of the CDR3 is 17 residues. The V gene's germline CDR1 is MGHRA and CDR2 YSYEKL. The V end was cut by 7 bases, the J end by 0 bases, with 19 bases between.

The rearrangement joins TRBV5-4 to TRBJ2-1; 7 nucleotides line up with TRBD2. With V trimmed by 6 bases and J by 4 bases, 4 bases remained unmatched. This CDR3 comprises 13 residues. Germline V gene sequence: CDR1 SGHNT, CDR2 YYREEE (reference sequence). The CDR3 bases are TGTGCCAGCAAGGGACTACTATACAATGAGCAGTTCTTC. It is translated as CASKGLLYNEQFF.

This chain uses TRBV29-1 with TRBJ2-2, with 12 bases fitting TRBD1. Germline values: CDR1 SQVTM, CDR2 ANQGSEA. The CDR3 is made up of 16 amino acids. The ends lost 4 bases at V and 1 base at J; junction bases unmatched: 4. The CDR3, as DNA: TGCAGCGTTGGAGGGACAGGGGGCCGGAACACCGGGGAGCTGTTTTTT. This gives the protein CSVGGTGGRNTGELFF.

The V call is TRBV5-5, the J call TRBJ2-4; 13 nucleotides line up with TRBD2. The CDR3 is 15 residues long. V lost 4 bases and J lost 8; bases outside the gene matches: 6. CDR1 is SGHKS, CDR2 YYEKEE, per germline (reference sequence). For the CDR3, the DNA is TGTGCCAGCAGCCGGACTAGCGGGAGTGTTGACATTCAGTACTTC. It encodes CASSRTSGSVDIQYF.

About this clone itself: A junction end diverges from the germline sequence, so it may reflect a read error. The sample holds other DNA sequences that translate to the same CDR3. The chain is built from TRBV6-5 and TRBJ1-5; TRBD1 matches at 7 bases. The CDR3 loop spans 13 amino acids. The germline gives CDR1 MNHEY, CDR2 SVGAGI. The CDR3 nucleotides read TGTGCCAGCAGCTCCCAGGGGGATCAGCCTCAGCATTTT. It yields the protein CASSSQGDQPQHF.

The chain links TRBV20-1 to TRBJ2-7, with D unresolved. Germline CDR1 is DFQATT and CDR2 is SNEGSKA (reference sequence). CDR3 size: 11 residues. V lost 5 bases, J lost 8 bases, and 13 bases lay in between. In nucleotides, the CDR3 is TGCAGTGCTGGCCCTAACGACAAGCAGTACTTC. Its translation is CSAGPNDKQYF.

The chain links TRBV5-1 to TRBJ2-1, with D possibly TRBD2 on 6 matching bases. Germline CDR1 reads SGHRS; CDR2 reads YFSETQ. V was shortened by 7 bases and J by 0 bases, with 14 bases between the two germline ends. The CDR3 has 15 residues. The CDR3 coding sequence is TGCGCCAGCGCCATAGGGAGGAGCTCCTACAATGAGCAGTTCTTC. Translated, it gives CASAIGRSSYNEQFF.

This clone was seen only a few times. The CDR3 coding sequence is TGTGCCAGTAGTGCGGGCTACACCTACGAGCAGTACTTC. It is translated as CASSAGYTYEQYF. The chain joins TRBV19 to TRBJ2-7; a weak D match, TRBD2 (5 bases). The V end lost 5 bases, the J end lost 2 bases, and 10 bases lay between the germline ends. Germline CDR1 is LNHDA and CDR2 is SQIVND (reference sequence). CDR3 length: 13 residues.

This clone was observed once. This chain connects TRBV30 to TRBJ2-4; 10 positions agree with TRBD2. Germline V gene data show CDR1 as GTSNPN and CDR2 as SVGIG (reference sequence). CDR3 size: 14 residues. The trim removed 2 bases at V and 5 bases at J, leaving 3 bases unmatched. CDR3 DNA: TGTGCCTGGAGTCCCGGACTAGCGGAAAACATTCAGTACTTC. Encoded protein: CAWSPGLAENIQYF.

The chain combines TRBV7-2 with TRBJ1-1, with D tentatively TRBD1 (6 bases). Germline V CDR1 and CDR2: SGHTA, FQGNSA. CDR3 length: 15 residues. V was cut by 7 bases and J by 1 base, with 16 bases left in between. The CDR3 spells CASKSDSLRNTEAFF. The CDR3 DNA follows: TGTGCCAGCAAATCGGACAGCCTTAGGAACACTGAAGCTTTCTTT.

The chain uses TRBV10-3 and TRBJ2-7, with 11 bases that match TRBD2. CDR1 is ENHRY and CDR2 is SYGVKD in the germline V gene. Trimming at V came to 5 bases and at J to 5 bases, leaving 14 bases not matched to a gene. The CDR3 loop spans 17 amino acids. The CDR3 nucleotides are TGTGCCATCAGTTCTCTTCCGACTAGCGGGGACGCGCACGAGCAGTACTTC. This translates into CAISSLPTSGDAHEQYF.

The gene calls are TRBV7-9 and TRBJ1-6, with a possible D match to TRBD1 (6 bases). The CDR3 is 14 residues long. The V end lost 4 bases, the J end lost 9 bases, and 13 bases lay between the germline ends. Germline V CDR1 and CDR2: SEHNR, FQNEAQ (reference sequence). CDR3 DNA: TGTGCCAGCAGCTCAACAGGGCTGGGTTCACCCCTCCACTTT. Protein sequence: CASSSTGLGSPLHF.

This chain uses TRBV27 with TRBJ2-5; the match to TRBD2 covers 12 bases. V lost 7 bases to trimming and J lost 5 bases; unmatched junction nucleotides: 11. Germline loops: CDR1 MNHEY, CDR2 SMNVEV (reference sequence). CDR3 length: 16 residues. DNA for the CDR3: TGTGCCAGCAACCTAGCGGGAGGGCCATGGGGGGAGACCCAGTACTTC. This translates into CASNLAGGPWGETQYF.

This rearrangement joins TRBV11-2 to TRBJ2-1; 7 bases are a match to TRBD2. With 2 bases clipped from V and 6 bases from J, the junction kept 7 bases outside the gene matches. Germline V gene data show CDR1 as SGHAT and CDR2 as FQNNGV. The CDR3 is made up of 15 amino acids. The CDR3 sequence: CASSLYLADLNEQFF. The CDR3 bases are TGTGCCAGCAGCTTATACCTAGCGGACCTCAATGAGCAGTTCTTC. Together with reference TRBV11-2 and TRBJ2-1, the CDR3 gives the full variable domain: EAGVAQSPRYKIIEKRQSVAFWCNPISGHATLYWYQQILGQGPKLLIQFQNNGVVDDSQLPKDRFSAERLKGVDSTLKIQPAKLEDSAVYLCASSLYLADLNEQFFGPGTRLTVL.

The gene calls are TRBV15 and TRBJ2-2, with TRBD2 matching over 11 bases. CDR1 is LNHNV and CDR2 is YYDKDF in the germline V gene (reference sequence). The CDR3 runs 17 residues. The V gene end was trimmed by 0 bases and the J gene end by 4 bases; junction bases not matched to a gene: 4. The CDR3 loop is CATSRDLAGGPTGELFF. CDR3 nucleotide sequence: TGTGCCACCAGCAGAGATCTAGCGGGAGGCCCCACCGGGGAGCTGTTTTTT.

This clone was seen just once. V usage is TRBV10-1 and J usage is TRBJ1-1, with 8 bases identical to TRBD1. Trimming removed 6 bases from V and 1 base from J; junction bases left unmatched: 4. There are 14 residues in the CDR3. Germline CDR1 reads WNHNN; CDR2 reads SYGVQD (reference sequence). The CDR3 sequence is CASSPDRGNTEAFF. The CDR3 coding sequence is TGCGCCAGCAGCCCCGACAGGGGGAACACTGAAGCTTTCTTT.